A single sample gave rise to the 14 T cell receptor beta chains below, sequenced in a study of blood T cell repertoires in COVID-19. Using immunoSEQ multiplex PCR, the repertoire was profiled, and TCRdb retains in-frame clones only, with some absent. The table records over 100,000 clones, more than 75% of them present only once. Sequences were obtained from peripheral blood. The receptors stem from an older man with acute or convalescent COVID-19.

The chain carries TRBV29-1 and TRBJ1-3; D perhaps matches TRBD1 (6 bases). The CDR3 consists of 15 residues. CDR1 and CDR2 (germline): SQVTM, ANQGSEA. V was clipped by 2 bases and J by 0 bases, with 11 bases between them. This CDR3 reads CSVEKDSPSGNTIYF. For the CDR3, the DNA is TGCAGCGTTGAAAAGGACAGCCCCTCTGGAAACACCATATATTTT. The variable domain in full, with the rest retrieved from reference TRBV29-1 and TRBJ1-3, is SAVISQKPSRDICQRGTSLTIQCQVDSQVTMMFWYRQQPGQSLTLIATANQGSEATYESGFVIDKFPISRPNLTFSTLTVSNMSPEDSSIYLCSVEKDSPSGNTIYFGEGSWLTVV.

CDR3 in amino acids: CASSRKDRAGNTIYF. In DNA form, the CDR3 reads TGTGCCAGCAGCCGGAAGGACAGGGCAGGAAACACCATATATTTT. The V call is TRBV14, the J call TRBJ1-3; the match to TRBD1 covers 8 bases. Germline V CDR1 and CDR2: SGHDN, FVKESK. CDR3 size: 15 residues. V shed 4 bases and J 4 bases; nucleotides not matched to a gene: 6.

The V gene is TRBV5-1, the J gene TRBJ1-6; possible D gene TRBD1, 6 bases. The CDR3 totals 14 residues. Germline-derived CDR1 and CDR2 are SGHRS and YFSETQ. The V end lost 5 bases, the J end lost 8 bases, and 14 bases lay between the germline ends. The CDR3 DNA is TGCGCCAGCAGGATGAGGACAGTTGATTCACCCCTCCACTTT. As protein: CASRMRTVDSPLHF.

This clone was found a few times. J is TRBJ1-2 and V is TRBV5-1; D gene uncertain. Per the germline V gene, CDR1 is SGHRS and CDR2 is YFSETQ. V lost 3 bases, J lost 5 bases, and 14 bases lay in between. This CDR3 region has 14 residues. The CDR3 DNA is TGCGCCAGCAGCTACCTAGAGCCCGATTATGGCTACACCTTC. Translation: CASSYLEPDYGYTF.

This clone was counted between two and nine times. The genes are TRBV2 and TRBJ1-5, with a weak D call TRBD1 (5 bases). The CDR3 covers 11 residues. V lost 4 bases to trimming and J lost 9 bases, with 7 bases between them. Germline loops: CDR1 SNHLY, CDR2 FYNNEI. The CDR3 loop is CASSAGGPQHF. CDR3 bases: TGTGCCAGCAGTGCCGGGGGGCCCCAGCATTTT.

V and J are TRBV9 and TRBJ1-2; 9 nucleotides match TRBD1. The CDR3 extends over 15 amino acids. V was pared by 1 base and J by 4 bases, with 5 bases of the junction left unmatched. Germline V gives CDR1 SGDLS, CDR2 YYNGEE. CDR3 nucleotide sequence: TGTGCCAGCAGCGTAACAGGGGGCTCTGCCTATGGCTACACCTTC. Protein sequence: CASSVTGGSAYGYTF.

In its sample, this clone was seen a few times. The chain employs TRBV7-7 and TRBJ2-1, with TRBD2 matching 8 bases. This CDR3 region has 16 residues. CDR1 and CDR2 from the germline V gene are SSHAT and FNYEAQ (reference sequence). J was trimmed by 8 bases and V by 4 bases; bases with no gene match: 13. CDR3 bases: TGTGCCAGCAGCTCCTTTGGGACTAGGTCTGGTGATGAGCAGTTCTTC. Protein product: CASSSFGTRSGDEQFF.

The chain is built from TRBV2 and TRBJ1-2; 7 bases agree with TRBD1. Trimming cost V 7 bases and J 7 bases; bases outside gene matches: 9. The CDR3 contains 13 residues. Germline assignment: CDR1 SNHLY and CDR2 FYNNEI. Here the CDR3 reads CASTNNRGPGYTF. The CDR3, as DNA: TGTGCCAGCACGAATAACAGGGGCCCTGGCTACACCTTC.

The chain recombines TRBV5-4 with TRBJ2-2; D is ambiguous. The CDR3 contains 14 residues. V was cut by 0 bases and J by 1 base, with 4 bases left in between. Germline CDR1 SGHNT, CDR2 YYREEE (reference sequence). The CDR3 region has the DNA TGTGCCAGCAGCTTGGACAGGAACACCGGGGAGCTGTTTTTT. Its protein is CASSLDRNTGELFF.

The chain carries TRBV18 and TRBJ2-7; 11 bases align to TRBD2. There are 15 residues in the CDR3. The germline gives CDR1 KGHSH, CDR2 LQKENI. V lost 1 base to trimming and J lost 5 bases; unmatched junction nucleotides: 4. The CDR3 sequence is CASSPRTSGGNEQYF. In DNA form, the CDR3 reads TGTGCCAGCTCACCACGAACTAGCGGGGGCAACGAGCAGTACTTC.

The V call is TRBV3-1 (or the pseudogene TRBV3-2), the J call TRBJ2-6; no firm D call. Germline lookup yields CDR1 LGHDT and CDR2 YNNKEL (reference sequence). The CDR3 covers 14 residues. Trimming pared 1 base from V and 6 bases from J, leaving 7 bases between. CDR3 amino acids: CASSQAGTANVLTF. The CDR3 DNA follows: TGTGCCAGCAGCCAAGCGGGTACGGCCAACGTCCTGACTTTC.

The V gene is TRBV19, the J gene TRBJ2-7, with 9 bases aligning to TRBD2. The V segment lost 2 bases and the J segment 3 bases; nucleotides outside the gene matches: 5. This CDR3 region has 15 residues. CDR1 and CDR2 from the germline V gene are LNHDA and SQIVND (reference sequence). This CDR3 is CASSILSGRIYEQYF. Here the CDR3 DNA reads TGTGCCAGTAGTATACTCAGCGGGAGGATCTACGAGCAGTACTTC.

The chain carries TRBV7-3 and TRBJ2-3, with 12 bases matching TRBD2. This CDR3 is built from 16 residues. Germline V gene data show CDR1 as SGHTA and CDR2 as FQGTGA. V dropped 5 bases and J dropped 8; count of bases not matched to a gene: 11. The CDR3 region has the DNA TGTGCCAGCAGCCCTCGGACTAGCGGGACCCCGTCTACGCAGTATTTT. Its translation: CASSPRTSGTPSTQYF.

The chain uses TRBV3-1 (or the pseudogene TRBV3-2) and TRBJ1-1; 7 positions agree with TRBD1. CDR1 LGHDT and CDR2 YNNKEL come from the germline V gene (reference sequence). Trimming at V came to 4 bases and at J to 4 bases, leaving 3 bases not matched to a gene. The CDR3 totals 13 residues. The CDR3 here is CASSPWTGTEAFF. DNA of the CDR3: TGTGCCAGCAGCCCGTGGACAGGCACTGAAGCTTTCTTT.